This TCR beta chain was sequenced for a study of blood T cell repertoires in COVID-19. Study-level background: The United States, Italy and Spain provided the acute and convalescent COVID-19 samples. T cells, B-cell-depleted T cells, or PBMCs supplied cDNA or gDNA.

Enrollment of patients from Seattle took place during active infection, with longitudinal follow-up. The germline V and J ends were trimmed by 11 bases and 9 bases, with 25 bases remaining between them. In germline, CDR1 is MNHEY, CDR2 SVGAGI. CDR3 length equals 14 residues. In the original analysis: Nucleated cell counts were estimated from reference gene primer amplification. Measured with immunoSEQ multiplex PCR; TCRdb has only the in-frame clones, and not every one. Clone size and the V and J calls come from that table; the DNA yielded D and trimming. Among a few hundred thousand clones listed, approximately 88% were seen once.

The sequencing sample was made of peripheral blood. The sequence was obtained from a woman aged 30 to 39 with COVID-19, enrolled during active disease. The chain couples TRBV6-5 to TRBJ1-2, with unresolved D. In DNA form, the CDR3 reads TGTGCCCTCGGAAGGATAACTGAGGTTGGTAGCTACACCTTC. Translating it yields CALGRITEVGSYTF.